This TCR beta chain was sequenced for a study of CD8 T cells in Susac syndrome. For TEMRA sorting, memory subsets were defined by CD27 and CD45RA staining. Sequencing of TCR beta was undertaken in CD8+ and CD4+ T cells derived from blood. TEMRA cells were FACS-enriched, while CD8+ and CD4+ T cells were negatively isolated. The CDR3 totals 19 residues. The V gene's germline CDR1 is SEHNR and CDR2 FQNEAQ (reference sequence). V was cut by 1 base and J by 3 bases, with 19 bases left in between. After extraction with the RNeasy kit, roughly 0.5 to 1 ug of the RNA was reverse transcribed using random hexamers. MiXCR, run by TCRdb on the immunoSEQ multiplex PCR reads, gives a single entry per CDR3 protein. The profile shows approximately 1,500 distinct CDR3 sequences, roughly two thirds of them singletons. The study's findings and limits: Clonal expansion of CD8+ cells in Susac peaked in TEMRA cells (and in active patients).

This clonotype was picked up one time. The antigen is undetermined. This receptor was identified in a human donor with Susac syndrome. This sequence joins TRBV7-9 and TRBJ2-6; D is ambiguous. The sample taken for sequencing was CD8+ TEMRA cells from PBMCs. As for subset: FACS-sorted terminally differentiated effector memory CD8+ T cells re-expressing CD45RA (CD8+ TEMRA). The CDR3 DNA follows: TGTGCCAGCAGCTTAGAGGTCAGTGATTCCCACTTTGGGGCCAACGTCCTGACTTTC. Its translation: CASSLEVSDSHFGANVLTF.